This TCR beta chain emerged from a study of blood T cell repertoires in COVID-19. Study in general: Sample material is recorded as cDNA or gDNA derived from T cells, B-cell-depleted T cells, or PBMCs.

Per the authors' pipeline: How many nucleated cells were present was estimated from reference gene primer amplification. Generated by immunoSEQ multiplex PCR, the TCRdb table keeps only in-frame clones and is missing some. V and J calls and clone size are those listed in that table; D and trimming were worked out from the DNA. This table has over 450,000 clones, less than 90% appearing once. Seattle patients were enrolled while actively infected and followed longitudinally. The sample comprised peripheral blood. This clonotype was obtained from a woman between 45 and 60 years old with COVID-19, enrolled during active disease.

CDR3 nucleotide sequence: TGTGCCAGTAGTATAGGACGGGGACAGGTCGGTGAAAAACTGTTTTTT. Amino acid sequence: CASSIGRGQVGEKLFF. The chain combines TRBV19 with TRBJ1-4, with 8 bases fitting TRBD1. CDR1 LNHDA and CDR2 SQIVND come from the germline V gene (reference sequence). This CDR3 is 16 amino acids long. V was pared by 1 base and J by 7 bases, with 8 bases of the junction left unmatched.